The next 27 T cell receptor beta chains were all read from a single sample in a study of shared clonotypes between healthy human individuals. Clones were read by immunoSEQ multiplex PCR, and TCRdb kept only the in-frame ones, dropping some. Here the sample spans fewer than 2.5 million clones, roughly 93% being singletons. The sequenced sample was naive CD4+ T cells from PBMCs. As to subset: CD45RA+ positively selected. The receptor source for this set is a man younger than 35 in good health. Some clones in this sample may be carry-over from other donors' samples.

As for this clone: At the DNA level, this CDR3 is encoded by other sequences in the same sample as well. The rearrangement joins TRBV9 to TRBJ1-2; weak D call: TRBD1 (6 bases). The germline V gene encodes CDR1 SGDLS and CDR2 YYNGEE. This CDR3 spans 13 amino acids. V shed 2 bases and J shed 3 bases, with 8 bases lying between them. The CDR3 nucleotides are TGTGCCAGCAGCGTCCGGACAGACTATGGCTACACCTTC. As protein: CASSVRTDYGYTF. Variable domain in full (rest from reference TRBV9 and TRBJ1-2): DSGVTQTPKHLITATGQRVTLRCSPRSGDLSVYWYQQSLDQGLQFLIQYYNGEERAKGNILERFSAQQFPDLHSELNLSSLELGDSALYFCASSVRTDYGYTFGSGTRLTVV.

V gene TRBV28 combines with J gene TRBJ2-5; no clear D. V was trimmed by 3 bases and J by 4 bases, leaving 9 bases between them. CDR3 length: 13 amino acids. The germline CDR1 and CDR2 sequences are MDHEN and SYDVKM. The CDR3 DNA is TGTGCCAGCAGTTTGTGGCAGCCAGAGACCCAGTACTTC. This gives the protein CASSLWQPETQYF.

This chain joins TRBV29-1 and TRBJ2-3; 9 nucleotides line up with TRBD1. Per germline, CDR1 SQVTM and CDR2 ANQGSEA. The CDR3 length is 14 residues. With V trimmed by 8 bases and J by 2 bases, 8 bases remained unmatched. CDR3 sequence: CSCSWTGATDTQYF. CDR3 nucleotide sequence: TGCAGCTGTTCGTGGACAGGGGCCACAGATACGCAGTATTTT.

The rearrangement uses TRBV7-2 and TRBJ1-2; TRBD1 is a possible D gene (5 bases). The CDR3 length is 16 residues. The germline V and J ends were trimmed by 3 bases and 4 bases, with 18 bases remaining between them. The germline V gene has CDR1 SGHTA and CDR2 FQGNSA. CDR3 sequence (DNA): TGTGCCAGCAGCTTCTCCGGATCACAGGCAGGCTATGGCTACACCTTC. It yields the protein CASSFSGSQAGYGYTF.

This rearrangement joins TRBV30 to TRBJ2-3, with D hard to call. In germline, CDR1 is GTSNPN, CDR2 SVGIG (reference sequence). CDR3 size: 12 residues. The V and J ends lost 5 bases and 2 bases respectively, with 8 bases between them. The CDR3 sequence: CAWDTDTDTQYF. The CDR3 DNA sequence: TGTGCCTGGGACACCGACACAGATACGCAGTATTTT.

This chain links TRBV6-1 with TRBJ1-2, with 7 positions matching TRBD1. V was clipped by 2 bases and J by 3 bases; unmatched bases: 3. The length of the CDR3 is 14 residues. Germline V gives CDR1 MNHNS, CDR2 SASEGT. In DNA form, the CDR3 reads TGTGCCAGCAGTGAATCCAGGGGGGACTATGGCTACACCTTC. Protein: CASSESRGDYGYTF.

This chain links TRBV6-5 with TRBJ2-1; TRBD2 agrees at 8 bases. From germline, CDR1 is MNHEY and CDR2 SVGAGI. V lost 8 bases and J lost 2; bases outside the gene matches: 8. This CDR3 is built from 15 residues. The CDR3 is CASQFSGGTYNEQFF. As DNA, the CDR3 is TGTGCCAGCCAATTTTCGGGAGGGACCTACAATGAGCAGTTCTTC.

The genes are TRBV6-5 and TRBJ2-7, with 7 bases lining up with TRBD2. Germline CDR1 MNHEY, CDR2 SVGAGI. The J segment lost 2 bases and the V segment lost 3 bases, leaving 7 bases of the junction unmatched. This CDR3 is built from 15 residues. Here the CDR3 DNA reads TGTGCCAGCAGTTATTCTAGCGGAGCCACCTACGAGCAGTACTTC. Encoded protein: CASSYSSGATYEQYF.

The chain has TRBV14 and TRBJ2-2; 9 bases are shared with TRBD2. V lost 0 bases, J lost 7 bases, and 9 bases stayed unmatched. Germline lookup yields CDR1 SGHDN and CDR2 FVKESK. CDR3 size: 17 residues. CDR3 nucleotides: TGTGCCAGCAGCCAAGACCTAGCGGGACTACCCATCGGGGAGCTGTTTTTT. The encoded protein is CASSQDLAGLPIGELFF.

V is TRBV7-3 and J is TRBJ1-2, with a weak D call TRBD1 (6 bases). Looked up from germline, CDR1 is SGHTA and CDR2 is FQGTGA. Trimming took 2 bases from V and 6 from J, leaving 22 bases between them. The CDR3 runs to 17 residues. The CDR3 region is CASSLQGVGGPIHGYTF. Here the CDR3 DNA reads TGTGCCAGCAGCTTACAGGGCGTTGGGGGCCCAATCCATGGCTACACCTTC.

The count of this clone is one. The same CDR3 also results from other DNA sequences found in this sample. The chain links TRBV2 to TRBJ2-7; D is perhaps TRBD2 (6 bases). The germline V gene encodes CDR1 SNHLY and CDR2 FYNNEI. This CDR3 contains 14 residues. V was shortened by 3 bases and J by 1 base, with 10 bases between the two germline ends. The CDR3 spells CASSEQGLSYEQYF. The CDR3 DNA reads as TGTGCCAGCAGTGAGCAGGGACTTTCCTACGAGCAGTACTTC.

The chain recombines TRBV11-2 with TRBJ1-3; D unresolved. Germline assignment: CDR1 SGHAT and CDR2 FQNNGV. V shed 1 base and J shed 0 bases, with 7 bases lying between them. This CDR3 has 15 amino acids. CDR3 in DNA: TGTGCCAGCAGCTTAGTAGGAGCCTCTGGAAACACCATATATTTT. This translates into CASSLVGASGNTIYF.

The V and J genes are TRBV4-2 and TRBJ2-7; no clear D. CDR1 is LGHNA and CDR2 is YNFKEQ in the germline V gene. Trimming removed 3 bases at V and 5 bases at J, with 11 bases between. CDR3 size: 13 residues. The CDR3 coding sequence is TGTGCCAGCAGCCATCTAGGGTCGGACGAGCAGTACTTC. Translated, it gives CASSHLGSDEQYF.

A note on this clone: Within the sample, other DNA sequences also encode this same CDR3. The V and J genes are TRBV15 and TRBJ1-2; the D gene is possibly TRBD1 (5 bases). Germline CDR1 reads LNHNV; CDR2 reads YYDKDF (reference sequence). V was pared by 0 bases and J by 4 bases, with 9 bases between. The CDR3 length is 14 residues. The CDR3 spells CATSRETGAYGYTF. CDR3 DNA sequence: TGTGCCACCAGCAGAGAAACAGGAGCCTATGGCTACACCTTC.

In its sample, this clone was seen a few times. The chain has TRBV5-1 and TRBJ1-1; D not resolved. From germline, CDR1 is SGHRS and CDR2 YFSETQ. The CDR3 has 11 residues. Trimming removed 6 bases from V and 2 bases from J, with 5 bases in between. DNA of the CDR3: TGCGCCAGCAAGCTCAACACTGAAGCTTTCTTT. Residues: CASKLNTEAFF.

The chain uses TRBV9 and TRBJ1-3, with 7 bases lining up with TRBD1. CDR3 length equals 14 residues. Trimming took 3 bases from V and 2 from J; bases not matched to a gene: 2. Germline CDR1 and CDR2: SGDLS and YYNGEE. For the CDR3, the DNA is TGTGCCAGCAGCGCGACAGGGACTGGAAACACCATATATTTT. It translates to CASSATGTGNTIYF.

The V call is TRBV5-1, the J call TRBJ2-5, with 7 positions matching TRBD2. This CDR3 spans 16 amino acids. The germline CDR1 and CDR2 sequences are SGHRS and YFSETQ. Unmatched junction bases numbered 14, after V lost 4 bases and J lost 5 bases. In nucleotides, the CDR3 is TGCGCCAGCAGCCTCCTAGGACTAGTTTCCGTCGAGACCCAGTACTTC. Translation: CASSLLGLVSVETQYF.

J is TRBJ2-7 and V is TRBV28; perhaps D is TRBD1 or TRBD2 (5 bases each). The CDR3 covers 13 residues. The ends were cut back, 10 bases at V and 2 bases at J, with 15 bases in the middle. CDR1 MDHEN and CDR2 SYDVKM come from the germline V gene. In nucleotides, the CDR3 is TGTGCCACCCAGGGACCGATAGCCTACGAGCAGTACTTC. This sequence encodes CATQGPIAYEQYF. Supplemented by reference TRBV28 and TRBJ2-7, the full variable domain reads DVKVTQSSRYLVKRTGEKVFLECVQDMDHENMFWYRQDPGLGLRLIYFSYDVKMKEKGDIPEGYSVSREKKERFSLILESASTNQTSMYLCATQGPIAYEQYFGPGTRLTVT.

The chain links TRBV28 to TRBJ2-7, with D possibly being TRBD1 (5 bases). CDR3 size: 15 residues. V lost 3 bases, J lost 4 bases, and 16 bases lay in between. Germline CDR1 MDHEN, CDR2 SYDVKM. CDR3 nucleotides: TGTGCCAGCAGTTTTTTATCCAGGGTAAGGTACGAGCAGTACTTC. This encodes CASSFLSRVRYEQYF. The full variable domain, with the rest looked up from reference TRBV28 and TRBJ2-7, is DVKVTQSSRYLVKRTGEKVFLECVQDMDHENMFWYRQDPGLGLRLIYFSYDVKMKEKGDIPEGYSVSREKKERFSLILESASTNQTSMYLCASSFLSRVRYEQYFGPGTRLTVT.

As DNA, the CDR3 is TGTGCCAGCAGCCCCTCCGGGGCAGGGTACTATGGCTACACCTTC. Its protein product is CASSPSGAGYYGYTF. The V gene is TRBV9, the J gene TRBJ1-2; D is perhaps TRBD1 (5 bases). Germline-derived CDR1 and CDR2 are SGDLS and YYNGEE. With 4 bases removed from V and 3 bases from J, the gap between germline ends came to 16 bases. The CDR3 is 15 residues long.

The chain uses TRBV7-2 and TRBJ2-1; no definite D call. Trimming took off 1 base at V and 7 bases at J, with 11 bases between the two ends. Germline V gene data show CDR1 as SGHTA and CDR2 as FQGNSA. CDR3 size: 14 residues. The CDR3 is CASSLDQVRNEQFF. The CDR3 region has the DNA TGTGCCAGCAGCTTAGATCAGGTTAGGAATGAGCAGTTCTTC.

There are a few counts of this clone. J is TRBJ2-4 and V is TRBV19; D is perhaps TRBD1 (5 bases). The CDR3 is made up of 14 amino acids. Trimming removed 5 bases from V and 8 bases from J, with 16 bases in between. Germline CDR1 and CDR2: LNHDA and SQIVND (reference sequence). CDR3 DNA sequence: TGTGCCAGTAGTCTTCGAAGGGGTCGAGACATTCAGTACTTC. This codes for CASSLRRGRDIQYF.

CDR3 sequence: CASSPTDYYGYTF. CDR3 in DNA: TGTGCCAGCAGCCCTACAGACTACTATGGCTACACCTTC. V and J are TRBV28 and TRBJ1-2; D remains ambiguous. Trimming cost V 6 bases and J 3 bases, with 11 bases left between them. The CDR3 covers 13 residues. Germline CDR1 MDHEN, CDR2 SYDVKM.

The genes are TRBV20-1 and TRBJ2-7, with unresolved D. Germline V gives CDR1 DFQATT, CDR2 SNEGSKA (reference sequence). CDR3 length: 8 amino acids. Trimming removed 3 bases from V and 6 bases from J, with 0 bases in between. The CDR3 nucleotides are TGCAGTGCTAGCGAGCAGTACTTC. Protein: CSASEQYF.

As regards this clone: Other DNA sequences in the sample encode the same CDR3. The chain has TRBV28 and TRBJ2-1; no clear D gene. CDR3 length equals 11 residues. Trimming took off 3 bases at V and 7 bases at J, with 4 bases between the two ends. CDR1 is MDHEN and CDR2 is SYDVKM in the germline V gene. CDR3 in amino acids: CASSLRNEQFF. The CDR3 nucleotides read TGTGCCAGCAGTTTGAGAAATGAGCAGTTCTTC.

The chain employs TRBV6-1 and TRBJ1-4, with TRBD1 matching over 10 bases. CDR1 is MNHNS and CDR2 is SASEGT in the germline V gene. The CDR3 contains 13 residues. The V and J ends lost 6 bases and 7 bases, in that order; junction bases with no gene match: 2. DNA of the CDR3: TGTGCCAGCAGCCGGGACAGGGGTGAAAAACTGTTTTTT. It encodes CASSRDRGEKLFF.

This clone was counted between two and nine times. Other nucleotide sequences in the sample specify the same CDR3. The V call is TRBV29-1, the J call TRBJ2-1, with 9 bases that match TRBD1. The CDR3 has 14 amino acids. V gave up 2 bases and J gave up 2 bases; unmatched junction bases: 1. CDR1 and CDR2 (germline): SQVTM, ANQGSEA. CDR3 bases: TGCAGCGTTGAACGGGACAGGGCCTACAATGAGCAGTTCTTC. Translation: CSVERDRAYNEQFF.